Listed here are 19 T cell receptor beta chains from one sample, sequenced in a study of shared clonotypes between healthy human individuals. The assay was immunoSEQ multiplex PCR, and TCRdb's table has in-frame clones only and misses some. Of millions of clones in the sample, roughly 94% were seen once. Sequencing was performed on naive CD4+ T cells sorted from blood. Subset meaning: CD45RA+ positively selected. Receptors were obtained from a man in his late teens or twenties in good health.

The chain has TRBV6-5 and TRBJ2-7, with TRBD1 matching over 8 bases. CDR1 is MNHEY and CDR2 is SVGAGI in the germline V gene. V trimming: 4 bases; J trimming: 1 base; junction bases outside the gene matches: 3. The CDR3 sequence is 14 residues long. The CDR3 coding sequence is TGTGCCAGCAGTTTATGGACAGGGTCCTACGAGCAGTACTTC. Its protein is CASSLWTGSYEQYF.

The chain recombines TRBV21-1 with TRBJ1-6. TRBV21-1 is listed as a pseudogene. The CDR3 loop spans 17 amino acids. CDR3 residues: CASSSPRSCPTNSPLHF. The CDR3 region has the DNA TGTGCCAGCAGCTCCCCTAGAAGCTGCCCGACTAATTCACCCCTCCACTTT.

The chain joins TRBV7-9 to TRBJ1-2, with a tentative D call TRBD1 (5 bases). Germline V gene sequence: CDR1 SEHNR, CDR2 FQNEAQ (reference sequence). The CDR3 runs 15 residues. V lost 1 base, J lost 7 bases, and 16 bases lay in between. The CDR3, as DNA: TGTGCCAGCAGCTTAGTTCGGGACTTGGGTTCTGGCTACACCTTC. Protein product: CASSLVRDLGSGYTF.

V is TRBV11-2 and J is TRBJ2-7, with D uncertain. This CDR3 spans 11 amino acids. Trimming took off 5 bases at V and 7 bases at J, with 9 bases between the two ends. Germline V gene lookup returns CDR1 SGHAT and CDR2 FQNNGV. The CDR3: CASSVQWEQYF. DNA of the CDR3: TGTGCCAGCAGCGTTCAGTGGGAGCAGTACTTC.

In DNA, the CDR3 is TGTGCCAGCAGCTCCCCGGGAACCCCGCTCCACTTT. This translates into CASSSPGTPLHF. The chain joins TRBV7-9 to TRBJ1-6; no definite D call. Per germline, CDR1 SEHNR and CDR2 FQNEAQ (reference sequence). The CDR3 is 12 amino acids. The ends were cut back, 4 bases at V and 16 bases at J, with 14 bases in the middle.

J is TRBJ1-3 and V is TRBV2; D may be TRBD1 (6 bases). The CDR3 spans 14 residues. V was cut by 6 bases and J by 2 bases, with 11 bases left in between. Germline CDR1 is SNHLY and CDR2 is FYNNEI. The CDR3 region has the DNA TGTGCCAGCAGGGCACAGGGACCTGGAAACACCATATATTTT. Its translation: CASRAQGPGNTIYF.

CDR3 region: CASSVKPNTGELFF. CDR3 coding DNA: TGTGCCAGCAGCGTAAAACCTAACACCGGGGAGCTGTTTTTT. This rearrangement joins TRBV9 to TRBJ2-2; D unclear. The germline gives CDR1 SGDLS, CDR2 YYNGEE. Trimming took 1 base from V and 2 from J, leaving 6 bases between them. This CDR3 has 14 amino acids.

Written as DNA, the CDR3 is TGTGCCAGCAGCTTACTAGCGCTTGAGACCCAGTACTTC. Residues: CASSLLALETQYF. The chain has TRBV7-2 and TRBJ2-5; TRBD2 might be the D (6 bases). The CDR3 is 13 amino acids. The ends were cut back, 2 bases at V and 5 bases at J, with 9 bases in the middle. From germline, CDR1 is SGHTA and CDR2 FQGNSA.

The chain combines TRBV7-9 with TRBJ2-7; the D is unclear. The V end lost 3 bases, the J end lost 0 bases, and 12 bases lay between the germline ends. The CDR3 is 15 amino acids. Germline loops: CDR1 SEHNR, CDR2 FQNEAQ (reference sequence). The CDR3: CASSFTQNRSYEQYF. The CDR3 DNA sequence: TGTGCCAGCAGCTTTACTCAAAATCGCTCCTACGAGCAGTACTTC.

This chain connects TRBV7-9 to TRBJ2-2; perhaps TRBD2 as D (5 bases). Trimming pared 2 bases from V and 1 base from J, leaving 14 bases between. From germline, CDR1 is SEHNR and CDR2 FQNEAQ (reference sequence). CDR3 length: 17 residues. The chain's CDR3 is CASSLPPRTENTGELFF. CDR3 DNA: TGTGCCAGCAGCTTACCCCCTAGGACTGAGAACACCGGGGAGCTGTTTTTT.

The CDR3: CASSQRATGPYEQYF. The CDR3 DNA is TGTGCCAGCAGCCAGCGCGCGACAGGCCCCTACGAGCAGTACTTC. The gene calls are TRBV5-4 and TRBJ2-7; D might be TRBD1 (6 bases). There are 15 residues in the CDR3. V lost 4 bases, J lost 2 bases, and 16 bases lay in between. From germline, CDR1 is SGHNT and CDR2 YYREEE (reference sequence).

Details on this clone: The same CDR3 also results from other DNA sequences found in this sample. The chain is built from TRBV9 and TRBJ2-3, with D uncertain. Trimming took off 2 bases at V and 2 bases at J, with 9 bases between the two ends. The CDR3 has 14 amino acids. Germline V CDR1 and CDR2: SGDLS, YYNGEE. The CDR3: CASSVSGYTDTQYF. The CDR3 DNA reads TGTGCCAGCAGCGTGTCAGGATACACAGATACGCAGTATTTT.

The rearrangement joins TRBV6-5 to TRBJ2-4, with 7 positions matching TRBD2. CDR3 size: 15 residues. Per the germline V gene, CDR1 is MNHEY and CDR2 is SVGAGI. V shed 5 bases, J shed 2 bases, and the junction held 6 bases outside the gene matches. In DNA form, the CDR3 reads TGTGCCAGCAGTCACCGGGGAGGGCCCAAAAACATTCAGTACTTC. Translated: CASSHRGGPKNIQYF.

The rearrangement joins TRBV11-2 to TRBJ2-7, with D possibly being TRBD1 (6 bases). V lost 1 base to trimming and J lost 5 bases, with 18 bases between them. The V gene's germline CDR1 is SGHAT and CDR2 FQNNGV. This CDR3 comprises 16 residues. The CDR3 loop reads CASSLAVLPQGNEQYF. As DNA, the CDR3 is TGTGCCAGCAGCTTAGCAGTCCTTCCCCAGGGGAACGAGCAGTACTTC.

The rearrangement links TRBV30 to TRBJ1-2; D ambiguous. The V end lost 0 bases, the J end lost 6 bases, and 17 bases lay between the germline ends. CDR3 length: 15 amino acids. Germline V gene lookup returns CDR1 GTSNPN and CDR2 SVGIG (reference sequence). DNA for the CDR3: TGTGCCTGGAGTGTACTTCGCACGGTAAAAGATGGCTACACCTTC. Translating it yields CAWSVLRTVKDGYTF.

This clone was picked up one time. The V and J genes are TRBV6-1 and TRBJ2-3, with no clear D. Germline CDR1 MNHNS, CDR2 SASEGT. This CDR3 contains 13 residues. V lost 3 bases, J lost 6 bases, and 10 bases lay in between. The DNA for the CDR3 is TGTGCCAGCAGTGAGGTCTGGCTCGATACGCAGTATTTT. Translation gives CASSEVWLDTQYF.

This clone has a handful of counts. This CDR3 is also generated by other DNA sequences in the sample. This chain uses TRBV5-4 with TRBJ2-3, with D uncertain. The CDR3 length is 14 residues. V was trimmed by 0 bases and J by 2 bases, leaving 7 bases between them. The germline gives CDR1 SGHNT, CDR2 YYREEE (reference sequence). The CDR3 DNA reads TGTGCCAGCAGCTTGGACAGAATCACAGATACGCAGTATTTT. It specifies CASSLDRITDTQYF.

The V gene is TRBV28, the J gene TRBJ1-2; possibly TRBD1 for D (5 bases). The CDR3 length is 17 residues. The germline V gene has CDR1 MDHEN and CDR2 SYDVKM. The germline V and J ends were trimmed by 4 bases and 0 bases, with 18 bases remaining between them. DNA for the CDR3: TGTGCCAGCAGTTCCTCCGGGACCAAGAGGGCTAACTATGGCTACACCTTC. This translates into CASSSSGTKRANYGYTF.

The chain combines TRBV6-5 with TRBJ2-2, with D possibly matching TRBD1 (5 bases). Germline V gene sequence: CDR1 MNHEY, CDR2 SVGAGI. The CDR3 loop spans 14 amino acids. Trimming took 8 bases from V and 2 from J, leaving 12 bases between them. CDR3 sequence: CASGRGYNTGELFF. CDR3 nucleotides: TGTGCCAGCGGAAGGGGTTACAACACCGGGGAGCTGTTTTTT.